This TCR beta chain was captured by sequencing in a study of shared clonotypes between healthy human individuals. General study points: Memory subsets had estimated richness that was generally smaller than that of naive subsets.

On this clone itself: As yet, its antigen is unknown.

The CDR3 has 14 amino acids. The germline V gene encodes CDR1 SEHNR and CDR2 FQNEAQ (reference sequence). V shed 3 bases and J shed 2 bases, with 9 bases lying between them. Repertoires were generated with immunoSEQ multiplex PCR, while TCRdb's copy carries only in-frame clones and drops some. The table includes roughly 2.5 million clones, approximately 90% detected once. The investigators split CD4+ cells into a CD45RA+ naive subset and a CD45RA-negative memory subset. The specimen sequenced was naive CD4+ T cells sorted from blood. Subset noted: CD45RA+ positively selected. V gene TRBV7-9 combines with J gene TRBJ2-3; D is possibly TRBD2 (6 bases). This TCR came from a man between 18 and 35 years old in good health. The CDR3 DNA is TGTGCCAGCAGCTTCTGGGGACTCACAGATACGCAGTATTTT. This sequence encodes CASSFWGLTDTQYF.